The next 8 T cell receptor beta chains were all read from a single sample in a study of blood T cells in healthy people across ages. Then a second PCR, running about 6 to 12 cycles, was carried out with a sample-barcoded 5' primer and a J-beta primer mix. TCRdb re-called the 5' RACE reads with MiXCR, one entry per CDR3 protein. The sample includes 2 million or so distinct CDR3 sequences, around half of them seen just once. The sequenced sample was blood. Every receptor here comes from a woman aged 35 to 49 in good health.

The rearrangement uses TRBV9 and TRBJ2-1; 9 nucleotides agree with TRBD1. The CDR3 loop spans 15 amino acids. V shed 0 bases and J 4 bases; nucleotides not matched to a gene: 2. Germline loops: CDR1 SGDLS, CDR2 YYNGEE. Written as DNA, the CDR3 is TGTGCCAGCAGCGTAGGGGACAGGGCTTACAATGAGCAGTTCTTC. Its translation: CASSVGDRAYNEQFF.

The V call is TRBV2, the J call TRBJ2-7, with D possibly being TRBD1 (7 bases). TRBJ2-4 explains the end of the DNA better; the J call may be wrong. The CDR3 contains 12 residues. The germline V gene encodes CDR1 SNHLY and CDR2 FYNNEI. The CDR3 region has the DNA TGTGCCAGCATGGTTCAGGGGGGCATTCAGTACTTC. Its translation: CASMVQGGIQYF.

This clonotype was observed a handful of times. The gene calls are TRBV11-1 and TRBJ2-7, with D perhaps matching TRBD1 (6 bases). V dropped 2 bases and J dropped 4 bases, with 12 bases sitting between them. The CDR3 covers 14 residues. Germline CDR1 reads SGHAT; CDR2 reads FQDESV (reference sequence). The chain's CDR3 is CASSLPTGIYEQYF. CDR3 in DNA: TGTGCCAGCAGCTTACCGACAGGCATTTACGAGCAGTACTTC.

The chain is built from TRBV24-1 and TRBJ2-7; the D is unclear. TRBJ2-5 explains the end of the DNA better; the J call may be wrong. The length of the CDR3 is 14 residues. The germline V gene encodes CDR1 KGHDR and CDR2 SFDVKD. The CDR3 sequence is CATSDSVRIGTQYF. In nucleotides, the CDR3 is TGTGCCACCAGTGATTCAGTCCGGATCGGGACCCAGTACTTC.

This clonotype was recorded a few times. V is TRBV12-3 or TRBV12-4 and J is TRBJ1-5; 8 bases fit TRBD1. Trimming at V came to 5 bases and at J to 4 bases, leaving 4 bases not matched to a gene. The CDR3 spans 14 residues. CDR3 region: CASSKGQVNQPQHF. The CDR3 coding sequence is TGTGCCAGCAGTAAGGGACAGGTGAATCAGCCCCAGCATTTT.

Of note for this clonotype: Mismatch with germline at one junction end may stem from a read error. V is TRBV10-3 and J is TRBJ2-6; TRBD1 is a possible D gene (5 bases). The CDR3 extends over 14 amino acids. The V gene's germline CDR1 is ENHRY and CDR2 SYGVKD. The DNA of the CDR3 is TGTGCCATCATGAAGGCTTCTGGGGCCAACGCCCTGACTTTC. This sequence encodes CAIMKASGANALTF.

This clonotype was recorded only once. The V gene is TRBV20-1, the J gene TRBJ2-3; D is uncertain. V was trimmed by 6 bases and J by 2 bases, leaving 12 bases between them. CDR1 and CDR2 from the germline V gene are DFQATT and SNEGSKA (reference sequence). CDR3 length: 13 residues. The DNA of the CDR3 is TGCAGTGCCCCGCGGCCATCCACAGATACGCAGTATTTT. Translating gives CSAPRPSTDTQYF.

The chain couples TRBV4-1 to TRBJ2-3; 8 bases agree with TRBD2. With 1 base clipped from V and 0 bases from J, the junction kept 6 bases outside the gene matches. The CDR3 spans 17 residues. Germline-derived CDR1 and CDR2 are MGHRA and YSYEKL. CDR3 sequence: CASSQVHGGVSTDTQYF. The DNA for the CDR3 is TGCGCCAGCAGCCAAGTGCACGGGGGGGTAAGCACAGATACGCAGTATTTT.